These 15 T cell receptor beta chains originate from one sample sequenced in a study of blood T cell repertoires in COVID-19 (dated by TCRdb to 2019 to 2021). The library relied on the immunoSEQ multiplex PCR assay. TCRdb limited this immuneACCESS table to in-frame rearrangements with V and J called. A share of clones is missing; checked studies link under half to unresolved V genes, and the rest is unexplained. In this sample the table shows about 210,000 clones, about four fifths of which occur a single time. The ten largest clones add up to roughly 12% of the sample. Sample: peripheral blood. The receptors here all came from a woman aged 40 to 50 with acute or convalescent COVID-19.

J is TRBJ2-7 and V is TRBV7-3; possibly TRBD1 for D (6 bases). CDR1 is SGHTA, CDR2 FQGTGA, per germline. CDR3 length: 14 amino acids. The V end was cut by 1 base, the J end by 6 bases, with 13 bases between. CDR3 sequence reads: CASSLSHRESEQYF. The CDR3 DNA sequence: TGTGCCAGCAGCTTAAGTCACAGGGAAAGCGAGCAGTACTTC.

The chain couples TRBV6-2 or TRBV6-3 to TRBJ2-1; the D gene is possibly TRBD2 (5 bases). The V end was cut by 2 bases, the J end by 8 bases, with 25 bases between. The CDR3 is 18 amino acids. Germline loops: CDR1 MNHEY, CDR2 SVGEGT. Here the CDR3 reads CASSYLPIRRRSFDEQFF. The CDR3 DNA is TGTGCCAGCAGTTACCTACCTATTCGACGGAGGAGTTTCGATGAGCAGTTCTTC.

The genes are TRBV5-1 and TRBJ1-1, with a weak D call TRBD1 (5 bases). The germline gives CDR1 SGHRS, CDR2 YFSETQ. The CDR3 covers 13 residues. The V end lost 5 bases, the J end lost 4 bases, and 12 bases lay between the germline ends. CDR3 nucleotide sequence: TGCGCCAGCAGGCAGGGTTCGGGCACTGAAGCTTTCTTT. This encodes CASRQGSGTEAFF.

The chain links TRBV7-9 to TRBJ2-7; 7 bases map to TRBD2. CDR1 is SEHNR and CDR2 is FQNEAQ in the germline V gene (reference sequence). V dropped 10 bases and J dropped 1; count of bases not matched to a gene: 13. CDR3 length: 15 amino acids. Here the CDR3 reads CATERWRESSYEQYF. DNA of the CDR3: TGTGCCACCGAGCGTTGGCGGGAGAGTTCCTACGAGCAGTACTTC. Looking up the rest from reference TRBV7-9 and TRBJ2-7 gives the full variable domain: DTGVSQNPRHKITKRGQNVTFRCDPISEHNRLYWYRQTLGQGPEFLTYFQNEAQLEKSRLLSDRFSAERPKGSFSTLEIQRTEQGDSAMYLCATERWRESSYEQYFGPGTRLTVT.

This rearrangement joins TRBV2 to TRBJ1-2; D not certain. Germline-derived CDR1 and CDR2 are SNHLY and FYNNEI. Trimming stripped 4 bases from V and 8 bases from J, with 11 bases between. This CDR3 has 12 amino acids. The CDR3 nucleotides are TGTGCCAGCAGTGTCCGCCCTCTAGGCTACACCTTC. It specifies CASSVRPLGYTF.

This clone is a singleton in its sample. This chain connects TRBV5-1 to TRBJ1-6; a possible D gene is TRBD1 (5 bases). Looked up from germline, CDR1 is SGHRS and CDR2 is YFSETQ. This CDR3 is built from 16 residues. V lost 4 bases, J lost 6 bases, and 17 bases lay in between. The CDR3 DNA reads TGCGCCAGCAGCAGCCGGGACTTCACGTCTAATTCACCCCTCCACTTT. Its translation is CASSSRDFTSNSPLHF.

In DNA form, the CDR3 reads TGCGCCAGCAGCTCTCTTAGCATCGGGACTAGCGTTGGGGAGCAGTTCTTC. This gives the protein CASSSLSIGTSVGEQFF. The genes are TRBV5-1 and TRBJ2-1; 10 bases fit TRBD2. Germline values: CDR1 SGHRS, CDR2 YFSETQ. The CDR3 runs to 17 residues. The J segment lost 10 bases and the V segment lost 3 bases, leaving 16 bases of the junction unmatched. Looking up the rest from reference TRBV5-1 and TRBJ2-1 gives the full variable domain: KAGVTQTPRYLIKTRGQQVTLSCSPISGHRSVSWYQQTPGQGLQFLFEYFSETQRNKGNFPGRFSGRQFSNSRSEMNVSTLELGDSALYLCASSSLSIGTSVGEQFFGPGTRLTVL.

The rearrangement uses TRBV12-3 or TRBV12-4 and TRBJ1-2; 8 bases align to TRBD1. The CDR3 has 13 amino acids. V gave up 3 bases and J gave up 7 bases; unmatched junction bases: 4. CDR3 in DNA: TGTGCCAGCAGTTTGAACAGGGGGGCTGGCTACACCTTC. Amino acid sequence: CASSLNRGAGYTF.

The chain carries TRBV5-1 and TRBJ1-6; the match to TRBD1 covers 7 bases. The CDR3 has 17 amino acids. The V gene's germline CDR1 is SGHRS and CDR2 YFSETQ. With 3 bases clipped from V and 9 bases from J, the junction kept 15 bases outside the gene matches. CDR3 amino acids: CASSWESGTVRPSPLHF. The CDR3, as DNA: TGCGCCAGCAGCTGGGAGTCCGGGACAGTTAGACCTTCACCCCTCCACTTT.

J is TRBJ2-3 and V is TRBV6-2 or TRBV6-3; the D is unclear. Germline-derived CDR1 and CDR2 are MNHEY and SVGEGT. Trimming cost V 2 bases and J 2 bases, with 2 bases left between them. The CDR3 length is 12 residues. In DNA form, the CDR3 reads TGTGCCAGCAGTTACCACACAGATACGCAGTATTTT. Protein sequence: CASSYHTDTQYF.

Remarks on this clone: One junction end does not reproduce the germline sequence, and a read error may be involved. V usage is TRBV3-1 (or the pseudogene TRBV3-2) and J usage is TRBJ1-6, with D possibly TRBD1 on 5 matching bases. The CDR3 sequence is 13 residues long. Germline values: CDR1 LGHDT, CDR2 YNNKEL (reference sequence). This CDR3 reads CTSRDSGNSPLHF. The CDR3 DNA reads TGTACCAGCAGGGATTCGGGGAATTCACCCCTCCACTTT.

CDR3 protein: CASSQGLAPYEQYF. In DNA form, the CDR3 reads TGTGCCAGCAGTCAGGGACTAGCGCCCTACGAGCAGTACTTC. The chain employs TRBV7-9 and TRBJ2-7, with TRBD2 identical over 10 bases. This CDR3 has 14 residues. In germline, CDR1 is SEHNR, CDR2 FQNEAQ (reference sequence). J gave up 2 bases and V 6 bases, and 4 bases lay outside the gene matches. The variable domain in full, completed from reference TRBV7-9 and TRBJ2-7, reads DTGVSQNPRHKITKRGQNVTFRCDPISEHNRLYWYRQTLGQGPEFLTYFQNEAQLEKSRLLSDRFSAERPKGSFSTLEIQRTEQGDSAMYLCASSQGLAPYEQYFGPGTRLTVT.

The rearrangement uses TRBV7-9 and TRBJ2-7; 10 nucleotides line up with TRBD1. This CDR3 is 14 amino acids long. Losses at the gene ends were 5 bases for V and 1 base for J; bases not matched to a gene: 2. CDR1 is SEHNR, CDR2 FQNEAQ, per germline (reference sequence). DNA for the CDR3: TGTGCCAGCAGCACGGACAGGGGGTCCTACGAGCAGTACTTC. Amino acid sequence: CASSTDRGSYEQYF.

This chain joins TRBV29-1 and TRBJ1-2; possibly TRBD1 for D (6 bases). The germline V and J ends were trimmed by 3 bases and 4 bases, with 12 bases remaining between them. Germline V gene sequence: CDR1 SQVTM, CDR2 ANQGSEA. The CDR3 sequence is 13 residues long. In DNA, the CDR3 is TGCAGCGTTGAGGGGGGGCGTAGCTATGGCTACACCTTC. As protein: CSVEGGRSYGYTF.

This chain connects TRBV6-5 to TRBJ2-3; D might be TRBD1 (6 bases). This CDR3 comprises 11 residues. Germline V lookup: CDR1 MNHEY, CDR2 SVGAGI. The V and J ends lost 7 bases and 5 bases respectively, with 7 bases between them. CDR3 loop: CASIQGDTQYF. The CDR3 DNA is TGTGCCAGCATACAGGGAGATACGCAGTATTTT.